This T cell receptor (beta chain) was documented in a study of Tregs in tolerant kidney transplant recipients (dated by TCRdb to about 2019). General notes on the study: Before combined kidney and bone marrow transplantation, this study identified donor-specific regulatory T cells using TCRbeta sequencing and then followed those same cells after transplant. Overall study outcomes, separate from this receptor: Biological reproducibility was not directly assessed, although technical replication error appeared to be minimal. Because the PCR primers were changed over time for some patients, nucleotide-level comparison could not be performed across the samples from those patients. Expanding Tregs with activated donor B cells appeared to identify the most biologically relevant and donor-specific TCRbeta repertoire. The study was limited by small patient numbers, and the findings need validation in larger populations and under other immunosuppression protocols. Donor-specific Treg expansion exceeded global Treg expansion in tolerant patients, suggesting antigen-driven rather than nonspecific expansion.

CDR1 SQVTM and CDR2 ANQGSEA were looked up in the germline V gene. From its cysteine to its phenylalanine, the CDR3 spans 11 amino acids. Here the CDR3 DNA is all that survives: 33 bases in frame from base 1. The junction shows trimming of 3 bases on V and 8 bases on J, and the gene matches do not reach 2 bases of it. Genomic DNA was extracted from sorted cells with the QIAGEN DNeasy Blood and Tissue Kit for TCRbeta CDR3 sequencing. Through immunoSEQ, high-throughput TCRbeta CDR3 sequencing was done commercially, including PCR amplification with internal controls and bias correction. The original methods were these. A unique productive TCRbeta sequence was defined by the CDR3 nucleotide sequence when primers matched, and otherwise by the CDR3 amino acid sequence together with the Vbeta and Jbeta genes. To correct for sorting error, sequences found in more than one sorted population at a frequency ratio of 2:1 or less were discarded, and the remaining shared sequences were assigned to the population with the higher frequency. A sequence counted as donor-reactive if, in CFSE-low cells, the sequence had a frequency of at least 0.01% and was expanded at least 5-fold compared with unstimulated cells. Jensen-Shannon divergence, calculated on the top 100 TCRbeta sequences ranked by frequency, was used to quantify repertoire divergence. When a sample had multiple sequencing runs, each run was corrected for sorting error separately and the runs were then pooled. The clones in this table, taken by TCRdb from immuneACCESS, are in-frame only. Not every clone is retained; where verified, under half of the shortfall comes from an unresolved V gene, and the cause of the rest is unknown. D and trimming were read from the DNA, whereas the V and J calls and clone size are those reported in that table. The sample table contains fewer than 95,000 clones; only one count was recorded for 80% to 95% of them. Roughly 1.7% of the sample goes to the ten largest clones.

The transplants used related donors along with nonmyeloablative bone marrow transplantation, and in the human trials mixed chimerism was transient. Thawed PBMCs were FACS-sorted into unstimulated Tregs (CD4+CD25+CD127-), CD4+ non-Tregs (CD4+CD25-), CD4 cells and CD8 cells. The patients were a handful of recipients of combined kidney and bone marrow transplants from the ITN036ST trial, and samples were available only for these trial subjects. Healthy control blood was processed by Ficoll density gradient to PBMCs and cryopreserved; patient PBMCs were collected before and after transplant. On this clone: Its antigen is unknown. One base away there is no much larger clone; base qualities are not given.

This sequence uses TRBV29-1 and TRBJ1-2, with 8 bases aligning to TRBD1. The receptor's source is a human patient who received a combined kidney and bone marrow transplant. Following a transplant, some T cells may be graft donor cells, not patient cells. The source was CD4+ T cells from blood (PBMCs), collected 12 months after the transplant. The DNA sequence reads TGCAGCGTTGAGGGGACAGGCGGCTACACCTTC. Its protein product is CSVEGTGGYTF.